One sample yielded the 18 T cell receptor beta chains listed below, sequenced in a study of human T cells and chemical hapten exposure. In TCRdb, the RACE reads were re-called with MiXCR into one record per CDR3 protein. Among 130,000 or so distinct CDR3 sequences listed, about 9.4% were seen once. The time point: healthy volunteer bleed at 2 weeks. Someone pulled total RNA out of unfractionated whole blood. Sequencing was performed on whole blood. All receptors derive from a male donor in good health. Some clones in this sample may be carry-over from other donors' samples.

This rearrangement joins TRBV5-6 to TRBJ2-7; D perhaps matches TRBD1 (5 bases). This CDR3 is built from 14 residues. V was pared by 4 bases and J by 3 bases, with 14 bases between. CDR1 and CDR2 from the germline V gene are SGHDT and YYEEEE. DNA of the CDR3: TGTGCCAGCAGCCCGCGGACAACGAACTACGAGCAGTACTTC. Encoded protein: CASSPRTTNYEQYF.

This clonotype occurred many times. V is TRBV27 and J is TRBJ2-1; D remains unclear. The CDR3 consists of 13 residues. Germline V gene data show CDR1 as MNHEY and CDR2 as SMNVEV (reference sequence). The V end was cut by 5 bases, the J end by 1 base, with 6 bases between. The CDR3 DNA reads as TGTGCCAGCAGTCCGGGTTCCTACAATGAGCAGTTCTTC. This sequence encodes CASSPGSYNEQFF.

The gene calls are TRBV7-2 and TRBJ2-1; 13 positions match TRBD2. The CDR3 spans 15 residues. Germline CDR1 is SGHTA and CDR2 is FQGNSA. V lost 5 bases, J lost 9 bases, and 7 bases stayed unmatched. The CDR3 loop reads CASSETSGGAPEQFF. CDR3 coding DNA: TGTGCCAGCAGCGAAACTAGCGGGGGGGCCCCTGAGCAGTTCTTC.

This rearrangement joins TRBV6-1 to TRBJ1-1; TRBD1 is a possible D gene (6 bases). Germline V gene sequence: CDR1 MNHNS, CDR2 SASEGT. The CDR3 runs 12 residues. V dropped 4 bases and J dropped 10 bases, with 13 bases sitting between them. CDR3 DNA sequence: TGTGCCAGCAGTGCCACAGGGCTTCGAGCTTTCTTT. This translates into CASSATGLRAFF.

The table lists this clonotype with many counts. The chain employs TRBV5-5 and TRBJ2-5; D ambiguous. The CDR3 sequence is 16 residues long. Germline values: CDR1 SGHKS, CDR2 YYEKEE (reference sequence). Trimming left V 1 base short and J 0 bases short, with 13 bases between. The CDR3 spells CASSLPRAGYQETQYF. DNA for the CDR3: TGTGCCAGCAGCTTGCCGCGTGCAGGATACCAAGAGACCCAGTACTTC.

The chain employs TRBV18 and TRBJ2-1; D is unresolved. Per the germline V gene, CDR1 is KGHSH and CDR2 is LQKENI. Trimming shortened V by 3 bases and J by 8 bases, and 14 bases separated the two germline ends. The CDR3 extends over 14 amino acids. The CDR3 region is CASSPPVPGDEQFF. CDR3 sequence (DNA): TGTGCCAGCTCACCCCCCGTCCCTGGGGATGAGCAGTTCTTC.

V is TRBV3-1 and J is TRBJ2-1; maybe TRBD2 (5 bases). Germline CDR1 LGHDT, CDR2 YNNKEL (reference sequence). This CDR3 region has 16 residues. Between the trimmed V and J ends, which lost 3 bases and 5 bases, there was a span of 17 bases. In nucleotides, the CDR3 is TGTGCCAGCAGCCACCTAGCAGATCCCGGCAACAATGAGCAGTTCTTC. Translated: CASSHLADPGNNEQFF.

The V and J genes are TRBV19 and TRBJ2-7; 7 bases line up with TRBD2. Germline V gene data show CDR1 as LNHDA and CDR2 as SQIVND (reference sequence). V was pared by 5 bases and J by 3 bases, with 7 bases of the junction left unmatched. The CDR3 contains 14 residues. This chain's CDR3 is CASSPLADIYEQYF. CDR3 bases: TGTGCCAGTAGTCCGCTAGCGGATATCTACGAGCAGTACTTC.

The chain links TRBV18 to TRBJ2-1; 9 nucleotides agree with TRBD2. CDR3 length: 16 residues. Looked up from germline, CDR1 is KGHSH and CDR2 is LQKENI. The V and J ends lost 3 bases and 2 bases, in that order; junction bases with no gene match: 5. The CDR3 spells CASSPSGRQTYNEQFF. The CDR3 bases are TGTGCCAGCTCACCCAGCGGGAGGCAAACCTACAATGAGCAGTTCTTC. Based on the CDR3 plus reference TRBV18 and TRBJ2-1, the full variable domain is NAGVMQNPRHLVRRRGQEARLRCSPMKGHSHVYWYRQLPEEGLKFMVYLQKENIIDESGMPKERFSAEFPKEGPSILRIQQVVRGDSAAYFCASSPSGRQTYNEQFFGPGTRLTVL.

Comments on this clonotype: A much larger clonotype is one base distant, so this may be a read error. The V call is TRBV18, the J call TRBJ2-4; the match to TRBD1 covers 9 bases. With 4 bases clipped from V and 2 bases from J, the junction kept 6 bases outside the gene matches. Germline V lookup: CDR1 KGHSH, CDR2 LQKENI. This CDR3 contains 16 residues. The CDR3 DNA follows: TGTGCCAGCTCACGATTACAGGGGGCGACCAAAAACATTCAGTACTTC. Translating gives CASSRLQGATKNIQYF.

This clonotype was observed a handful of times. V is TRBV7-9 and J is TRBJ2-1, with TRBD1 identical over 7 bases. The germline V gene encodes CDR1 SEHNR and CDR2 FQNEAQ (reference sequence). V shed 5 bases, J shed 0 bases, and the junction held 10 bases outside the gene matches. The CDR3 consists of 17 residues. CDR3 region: CASSPPRDSRSYNEQFF. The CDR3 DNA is TGTGCCAGCAGCCCCCCAAGGGACAGTCGCTCCTACAATGAGCAGTTCTTC. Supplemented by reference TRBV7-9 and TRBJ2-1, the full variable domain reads DTGVSQNPRHKITKRGQNVTFRCDPISEHNRLYWYRQTLGQGPEFLTYFQNEAQLEKSRLLSDRFSAERPKGSFSTLEIQRTEQGDSAMYLCASSPPRDSRSYNEQFFGPGTRLTVL.

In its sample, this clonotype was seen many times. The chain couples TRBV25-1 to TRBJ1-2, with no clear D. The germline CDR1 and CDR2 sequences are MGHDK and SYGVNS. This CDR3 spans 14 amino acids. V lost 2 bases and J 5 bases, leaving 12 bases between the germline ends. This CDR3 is CASSEPTLGYGYTF. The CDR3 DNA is TGTGCCAGCAGTGAACCTACTCTGGGATATGGCTACACCTTC.

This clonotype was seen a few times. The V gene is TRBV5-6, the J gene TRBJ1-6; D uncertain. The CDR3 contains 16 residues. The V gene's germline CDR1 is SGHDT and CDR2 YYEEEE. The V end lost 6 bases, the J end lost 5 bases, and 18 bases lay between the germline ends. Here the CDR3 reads CASTDYVGADNSPLHF. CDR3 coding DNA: TGTGCCAGCACCGATTATGTGGGAGCGGATAATTCACCCCTCCACTTT.

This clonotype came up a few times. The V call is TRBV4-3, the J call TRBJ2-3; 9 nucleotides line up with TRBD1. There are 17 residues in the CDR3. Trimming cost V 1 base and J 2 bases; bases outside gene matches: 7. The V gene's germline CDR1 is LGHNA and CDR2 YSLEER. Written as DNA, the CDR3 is TGCGCCAGCAGCCAAGGGGCCGGGACAGGGCACACAGATACGCAGTATTTT. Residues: CASSQGAGTGHTDTQYF.

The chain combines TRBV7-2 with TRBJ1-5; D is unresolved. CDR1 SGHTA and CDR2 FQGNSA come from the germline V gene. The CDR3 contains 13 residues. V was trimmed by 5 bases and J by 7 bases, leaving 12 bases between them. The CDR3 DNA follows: TGTGCCAGCAGCCGAGGGTGGAGGCAGCCCCAGCATTTT. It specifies CASSRGWRQPQHF.

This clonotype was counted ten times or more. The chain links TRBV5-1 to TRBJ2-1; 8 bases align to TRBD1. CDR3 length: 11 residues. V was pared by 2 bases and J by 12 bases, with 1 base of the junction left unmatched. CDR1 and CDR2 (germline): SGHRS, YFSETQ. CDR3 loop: CASSFGTGQFF. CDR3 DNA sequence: TGCGCCAGCAGCTTTGGGACAGGGCAGTTCTTC.

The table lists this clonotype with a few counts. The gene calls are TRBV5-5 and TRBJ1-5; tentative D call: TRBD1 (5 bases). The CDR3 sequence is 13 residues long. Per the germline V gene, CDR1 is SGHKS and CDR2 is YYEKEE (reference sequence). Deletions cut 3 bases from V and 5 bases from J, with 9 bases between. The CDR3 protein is CASSSWGDQPQHF. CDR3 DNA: TGTGCCAGCAGCTCGTGGGGGGATCAGCCCCAGCATTTT.

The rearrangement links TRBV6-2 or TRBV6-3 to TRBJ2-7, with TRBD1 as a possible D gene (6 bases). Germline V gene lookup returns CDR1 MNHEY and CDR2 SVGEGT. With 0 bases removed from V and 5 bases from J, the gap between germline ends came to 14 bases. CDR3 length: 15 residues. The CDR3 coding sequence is TGTGCCAGCAGTTACTCGGGGGCAGGTCGAAACGAGCAGTACTTC. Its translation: CASSYSGAGRNEQYF.